Below, 5 T cell receptor beta chains from the same sample are listed, as sequenced in a study of PD-L1 blockade in urothelial cancer. The time point is: pretreatment peripheral blood. Only in-frame clones appear in the TCRdb table, and some are missing; sequencing was by immunoSEQ multiplex PCR. The data contain roughly 130,000 clones, about 81% of them singletons. The sequenced sample was PBMCs, obtained around atezolizumab (anti-PD-L1) treatment. The receptors here all came from a man aged 45 to 65 with urothelial cancer.

The chain carries TRBV2 and TRBJ2-7, with TRBD2 matching over 11 bases. This CDR3 contains 14 residues. With V trimmed by 6 bases and J by 6 bases, 7 bases remained unmatched. Germline V gene lookup returns CDR1 SNHLY and CDR2 FYNNEI. The CDR3 DNA sequence: TGTGCCAGCAGATTAGCGGGAGGGCCTCTCGAGCAGTACTTC. This gives the protein CASRLAGGPLEQYF. Looking up the rest from reference TRBV2 and TRBJ2-7 gives the full variable domain: EPEVTQTPSHQVTQMGQEVILRCVPISNHLYFYWYRQILGQKVEFLVSFYNNEISEKSEIFDDQFSVERPDGSNFTLKIRSTKLEDSAMYFCASRLAGGPLEQYFGPGTRLTVT.

The genes are TRBV5-4 and TRBJ1-1; no firm D call. From germline, CDR1 is SGHNT and CDR2 YYREEE (reference sequence). The V and J ends lost 6 bases and 2 bases respectively, with 11 bases between them. The CDR3 extends over 13 amino acids. CDR3 sequence: CASTSVKNTEAFF. The CDR3 DNA reads TGTGCCAGCACGAGCGTCAAAAACACTGAAGCTTTCTTT.

This rearrangement joins TRBV11-1 to TRBJ1-1; D ambiguous. The CDR3 is 14 residues long. V gave up 3 bases and J gave up 4 bases, with 12 bases separating them. The germline gives CDR1 SGHAT, CDR2 FQDESV (reference sequence). The CDR3 is CASSFSEGSTEAFF. The CDR3 coding sequence is TGTGCCAGCAGCTTCTCCGAGGGAAGCACTGAAGCTTTCTTT.

This rearrangement joins TRBV10-2 to TRBJ2-1; D gene uncertain. Looked up from germline, CDR1 is WSHSY and CDR2 is SAAADI. V was trimmed by 1 base and J by 7 bases, leaving 5 bases between them. The CDR3 runs to 12 residues. The CDR3 here is CASSEWANEQFF. The CDR3 DNA reads TGCGCCAGCAGTGAGTGGGCGAATGAGCAGTTCTTC.

The chain carries TRBV7-9 and TRBJ1-4, with 9 bases lining up with TRBD1. V shed 6 bases and J 8 bases; nucleotides not matched to a gene: 4. This CDR3 has 13 residues. CDR1 is SEHNR, CDR2 FQNEAQ, per germline (reference sequence). CDR3 sequence (DNA): TGTGCCAGCAGAGGGACAGGGAGCGAAAAACTGTTTTTT. Translating gives CASRGTGSEKLFF.